Each of the 6 T cell receptor beta chains below was sequenced from the same sample in a study of cytomegalovirus exposure and HLA in healthy donors (dated by TCRdb to 2015 to 2018). The library was built by means of the immunoSEQ multiplex PCR assay. A mixture of 60 forward primers for TCR Vbeta segments and 13 reverse primers for TCR Jbeta segments was used in the multiplex PCR. In TCRdb, the immuneACCESS table is reduced to in-frame sequences with V and J assigned. These tables do not hold every clone; where another copy was compared, an unresolved V gene accounts for under half, and the others remain unexplained. Across this sample there are around 80,000 clones, with about 79% seen only once. The top ten constitute 5% to 7% of the sample. Sequencing input: PBMCs. These receptors were taken from a young man in good health and CMV-seropositive.

This clone was detected only once. The chain links TRBV6-5 to TRBJ1-2; possible D gene TRBD1, 6 bases. Germline V gives CDR1 MNHEY, CDR2 SVGAGI. CDR3 length: 14 residues. Trimming shortened V by 4 bases and J by 4 bases, and 13 bases separated the two germline ends. The CDR3 sequence: CASSFDRWLYGYTF. As DNA, the CDR3 is TGTGCCAGCAGTTTCGACAGGTGGCTCTATGGCTACACCTTC.

The rearrangement joins TRBV6-5 to TRBJ1-5; D uncertain. The CDR3 is 13 residues long. CDR1 MNHEY and CDR2 SVGAGI come from the germline V gene. V was clipped by 7 bases and J by 4 bases, with 11 bases between them. The CDR3 DNA sequence: TGTGCCAGCAAGTCGGCGGCTAATCAGCCCCAGCATTTT. Its protein product is CASKSAANQPQHF.

This clone was detected only a few times. This chain uses TRBV6-5 with TRBJ1-1, with D tentatively TRBD1 (6 bases). CDR3 size: 13 residues. Germline CDR1 MNHEY, CDR2 SVGAGI. V dropped 6 bases and J dropped 4 bases, with 12 bases sitting between them. CDR3 in amino acids: CASRDSGGTEAFF. The CDR3 DNA reads as TGTGCCAGCAGGGACAGCGGGGGCACTGAAGCTTTCTTT.

V usage is TRBV15 and J usage is TRBJ1-1, with D perhaps TRBD1 (6 bases). The V gene lost 8 bases and the J gene lost 4 bases, with 14 bases spanning the gap. CDR3 size: 13 residues. The germline V gene encodes CDR1 LNHNV and CDR2 YYDKDF (reference sequence). CDR3 loop: CATGGRGSTEAFF. The CDR3 nucleotides read TGTGCCACCGGGGGGAGGGGGAGCACTGAAGCTTTCTTT.

The V gene is TRBV4-1, the J gene TRBJ1-3; TRBD1 might be the D (6 bases). CDR1 is MGHRA, CDR2 YSYEKL, per germline. Trimming took 6 bases from V and 0 from J, leaving 12 bases between them. CDR3 length: 15 amino acids. The chain's CDR3 is CASSRTVSSGNTIYF. The CDR3 DNA follows: TGCGCCAGCAGTCGGACAGTAAGCTCTGGAAACACCATATATTTT.

This chain connects TRBV6-5 to TRBJ2-7; 7 bases match TRBD1. This CDR3 comprises 15 residues. The germline CDR1 and CDR2 sequences are MNHEY and SVGAGI. J gave up 1 base and V 0 bases, and 3 bases lay outside the gene matches. As DNA, the CDR3 is TGTGCCAGCAGTTACTCGACAGGGCGGTCCTACGAGCAGTACTTC. Translation: CASSYSTGRSYEQYF.